The clone carrying this T cell receptor beta chain was recorded at least ten times. The antigen remains undetermined. This sample is part of a study of T cell repertoires in cytomegalovirus infection. Study-wide context: Carrying CMV and the relevant HLA type showed in public TCR beta signatures. The study, taken as a whole, reports: Clonotypes of TCR beta that were HLA-C-restricted and CMV-specific dominated the ex vivo response. Cumulated frequencies of public TCR beta families served to identify carriers of CMV plus the relevant HLA.

MiXCR was run by TCRdb on the reads, yielding one entry per CDR3 protein. The sample lists 300,000 to 400,000 distinct CDR3 sequences, around a tenth seen once, with roughly 4% in the top ten. The sequencing input was PBMCs. The sequence came from a human donor in good health (CMV status not recorded). Some clones in this sample may be carry-over from other donors' samples.

In nucleotides, the CDR3 is TGTGCCAGCAGCCCTTGGGACAGGGGGAATTCACCCCTCCACTTT. This encodes CASSPWDRGNSPLHF. The V and J genes are TRBV7-2 and TRBJ1-6; 11 nucleotides line up with TRBD1. J was trimmed by 7 bases and V by 5 bases; bases with no gene match: 4. Per germline, CDR1 SGHTA and CDR2 FQGNSA. The CDR3 loop spans 15 amino acids.